The 20 T cell receptor beta chains listed next were all sequenced from one sample in a study of type 1 regulatory T cells. Their recognized antigens are unknown. TCRdb reanalysed the reads using MiXCR and keeps one entry per CDR3 protein. The table lists 55,000 to 65,000 distinct CDR3 sequences, 62% of them singletons, with approximately 1.8% in the top ten. The specimen was cultured non-Tr1 T cells, either the whole culture or a sorted T cell fraction (not recorded which). The receptors here all came from a human donor in good health.

V is TRBV20-1 and J is TRBJ2-7, with TRBD2 matching over 8 bases. The CDR3 sequence is 14 residues long. Trimming at V came to 6 bases and at J to 5 bases, leaving 12 bases not matched to a gene. Germline CDR1 and CDR2: DFQATT and SNEGSKA (reference sequence). CDR3 residues: CSAPQAGDFHEQYF. The CDR3 DNA sequence: TGCAGTGCCCCCCAAGCGGGAGATTTTCACGAGCAGTACTTC.

This clonotype has only a few counts. This sequence joins TRBV6-2 or TRBV6-3 and TRBJ1-2, with TRBD1 identical over 7 bases. CDR1 MNHEY and CDR2 SVGEGT come from the germline V gene. There are 15 residues in the CDR3. V dropped 6 bases and J dropped 4; count of bases not matched to a gene: 11. The CDR3 protein is CASRPTGQAGYGYTF. In DNA form, the CDR3 reads TGTGCCAGCAGACCTACAGGACAGGCCGGCTATGGCTACACCTTC.

J is TRBJ2-3 and V is TRBV6-2 or TRBV6-3, with 7 bases identical to TRBD2. The V and J ends lost 3 bases and 0 bases, in that order; junction bases with no gene match: 9. Germline CDR1 and CDR2: MNHEY and SVGEGT. This CDR3 spans 17 amino acids. The CDR3 here is CASSYGILALSTDTQYF. The CDR3 DNA follows: TGTGCCAGCAGTTATGGGATACTAGCGCTAAGCACAGATACGCAGTATTTT.

This clonotype was recorded many times. The CDR3 here is CASSQDRTGGSEAFF. In DNA, the CDR3 is TGCGCCAGCAGCCAAGACAGGACAGGGGGCAGTGAAGCTTTCTTT. The chain recombines TRBV4-1 with TRBJ1-1; 11 nucleotides line up with TRBD1. There are 15 residues in the CDR3. The V gene's germline CDR1 is MGHRA and CDR2 YSYEKL. The V segment lost 0 bases and the J segment 7 bases; nucleotides outside the gene matches: 4.

The V gene is TRBV7-3, the J gene TRBJ2-5; the match to TRBD2 covers 13 bases. This CDR3 region has 15 residues. After removal of 5 bases from V and 5 bases from J, the junction contained 5 bases not matched to a gene. The germline gives CDR1 SGHTA, CDR2 FQGTGA. CDR3 DNA sequence: TGTGCCAGCAGCCGACTAGCGGGAGGAGGGGAGACCCAGTACTTC. This sequence encodes CASSRLAGGGETQYF.

CDR3: CSATTGVGGTEAFF. The CDR3 bases are TGCAGTGCTACGACAGGGGTAGGGGGCACTGAAGCTTTCTTT. This sequence joins TRBV20-1 and TRBJ1-1; 8 bases agree with TRBD1. Germline CDR1 and CDR2: DFQATT and SNEGSKA (reference sequence). Trimming removed 4 bases from V and 4 bases from J; junction bases left unmatched: 8. This CDR3 is built from 14 residues.

This clonotype turned up a few times. This chain links TRBV6-1 with TRBJ2-5; 7 nucleotides align to TRBD2. The CDR3 contains 14 residues. The germline V gene encodes CDR1 MNHNS and CDR2 SASEGT. J was trimmed by 4 bases and V by 4 bases; bases with no gene match: 6. The CDR3 sequence: CASSGGLVLETQYF. As DNA, the CDR3 is TGTGCCAGCAGTGGTGGACTAGTATTAGAGACCCAGTACTTC.

In its sample, this clonotype was seen a few times. This rearrangement joins TRBV3-1 to TRBJ1-1; weak D call: TRBD1 (5 bases). The CDR3 loop spans 14 amino acids. Trimming took off 1 base at V and 4 bases at J, with 10 bases between the two ends. CDR1 is LGHDT, CDR2 YNNKEL, per germline (reference sequence). The CDR3 nucleotides are TGTGCCAGCAGCCAAGCTCGCGGGGGCACTGAAGCTTTCTTT. This codes for CASSQARGGTEAFF.

This clonotype has more than one count but fewer than ten. The chain joins TRBV6-1 to TRBJ2-2; D not resolved. Germline CDR1 MNHNS, CDR2 SASEGT. Trimming removed 0 bases from V and 4 bases from J, with 9 bases in between. The CDR3 extends over 15 amino acids. The CDR3 is CASSEATVSTGELFF. In DNA, the CDR3 is TGTGCCAGCAGTGAAGCCACAGTGAGCACCGGGGAGCTGTTTTTT.

The chain has TRBV20-1 and TRBJ2-5; 11 bases are shared with TRBD2. In germline, CDR1 is DFQATT, CDR2 SNEGSKA (reference sequence). The trim removed 6 bases at V and 1 base at J, leaving 4 bases unmatched. CDR3 length: 14 amino acids. The CDR3 coding sequence is TGCAGTGCCGGACTAGCGGGTTCCCAAGAGACCCAGTACTTC. Its translation is CSAGLAGSQETQYF.

This clonotype was picked up many times. The rearrangement joins TRBV5-1 to TRBJ1-6; 8 positions match TRBD1. V lost 3 bases and J lost 8; bases outside the gene matches: 4. CDR1 is SGHRS, CDR2 YFSETQ, per germline. There are 14 residues in the CDR3. The CDR3 DNA reads as TGCGCCAGCAGCTCGGGACAGGATTATTCACCCCTCCACTTT. This encodes CASSSGQDYSPLHF.

The chain has TRBV5-1 and TRBJ1-1; D not certain. CDR1 and CDR2 from the germline V gene are SGHRS and YFSETQ. Trimming took 2 bases from V and 3 from J, leaving 11 bases between them. The CDR3 has 14 amino acids. CDR3: CASSLKSMDTEAFF. CDR3 nucleotides: TGCGCCAGCAGCTTAAAATCCATGGACACTGAAGCTTTCTTT.

The chain couples TRBV2 to TRBJ2-1, with TRBD2 matching over 10 bases. Germline trimming cut 4 bases from V and 4 bases from J; bases unmatched to any gene: 7. Germline-derived CDR1 and CDR2 are SNHLY and FYNNEI. The length of the CDR3 is 16 residues. CDR3 in DNA: TGTGCCAGCAGTGTCCGGGGGACTAGCGTATACAATGAGCAGTTCTTC. As protein: CASSVRGTSVYNEQFF.

This chain uses TRBV19 with TRBJ1-1, with 8 bases identical to TRBD1. This CDR3 contains 17 residues. In germline, CDR1 is LNHDA, CDR2 SQIVND (reference sequence). The ends lost 5 bases at V and 5 bases at J; junction bases unmatched: 16. The CDR3 sequence is CASSLNGQGSLSTEAFF. In nucleotides, the CDR3 is TGTGCCAGTAGTCTCAACGGACAGGGAAGCTTGAGTACTGAAGCTTTCTTT.

The chain joins TRBV7-6 to TRBJ2-7; 8 bases map to TRBD2. Germline trimming cut 5 bases from V and 2 bases from J; bases unmatched to any gene: 5. The length of the CDR3 is 14 residues. CDR1 SGHVS and CDR2 FNYEAQ come from the germline V gene. CDR3 region: CASSNSGTAYEQYF. The CDR3 nucleotides read TGTGCCAGCAGCAATAGCGGGACGGCCTACGAGCAGTACTTC.

The chain links TRBV20-1 to TRBJ1-4, with TRBD1 matching 7 bases. There are 11 residues in the CDR3. Losses at the gene ends were 6 bases for V and 7 bases for J; bases not matched to a gene: 2. The germline V gene has CDR1 DFQATT and CDR2 SNEGSKA (reference sequence). As DNA, the CDR3 is TGCAGTGCGGGACAGCCTGAAAAACTGTTTTTT. This translates into CSAGQPEKLFF.

The chain joins TRBV6-5 to TRBJ2-3; D uncertain. V shed 0 bases and J shed 2 bases, with 15 bases lying between them. There are 17 residues in the CDR3. The V gene's germline CDR1 is MNHEY and CDR2 SVGAGI. DNA of the CDR3: TGTGCCAGCAGTTACTCCCATGGAGACGGAACCACAGATACGCAGTATTTT. This codes for CASSYSHGDGTTDTQYF.

The sample holds a few counts of this clonotype. CDR3: CASSLVSSGAETQYF. The CDR3 DNA reads TGTGCCAGCAGCTTGGTCTCTAGCGGAGCGGAGACCCAGTACTTC. The V call is TRBV5-5, the J call TRBJ2-5, with TRBD2 matching over 7 bases. This CDR3 has 15 amino acids. V shed 0 bases, J shed 5 bases, and the junction held 7 bases outside the gene matches. Germline V gene data show CDR1 as SGHKS and CDR2 as YYEKEE (reference sequence).

The chain employs TRBV18 and TRBJ1-4, with TRBD1 identical over 7 bases. There are 15 residues in the CDR3. V was pared by 2 bases and J by 7 bases, with 7 bases of the junction left unmatched. Per germline, CDR1 KGHSH and CDR2 LQKENI. The CDR3 DNA is TGTGCCAGCTCACCAGAGACAGGGTGGGGTGAAAAACTGTTTTTT. It specifies CASSPETGWGEKLFF.

This sequence joins TRBV19 and TRBJ2-2; 7 bases align to TRBD2. Germline CDR1 reads LNHDA; CDR2 reads SQIVND (reference sequence). V was pared by 10 bases and J by 7 bases, with 12 bases of the junction left unmatched. This CDR3 has 14 residues. The CDR3 nucleotides are TGTGCCACACCTAGCGGACCCTTAGGCGGGGAGCTGTTTTTT. The encoded protein is CATPSGPLGGELFF.